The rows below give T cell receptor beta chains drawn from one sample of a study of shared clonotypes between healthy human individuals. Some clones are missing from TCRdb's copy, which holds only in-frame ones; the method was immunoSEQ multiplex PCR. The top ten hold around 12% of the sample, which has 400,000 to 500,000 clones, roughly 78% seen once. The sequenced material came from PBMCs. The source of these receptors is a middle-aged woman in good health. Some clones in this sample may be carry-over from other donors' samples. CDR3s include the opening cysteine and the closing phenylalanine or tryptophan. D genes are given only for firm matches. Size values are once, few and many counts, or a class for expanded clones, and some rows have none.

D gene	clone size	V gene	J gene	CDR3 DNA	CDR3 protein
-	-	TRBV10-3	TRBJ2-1	TGTGCCATCAGTGGGGTCTGGAGCTCCTACAATGAGCAGTTCTTC	CAISGVWSSYNEQFF
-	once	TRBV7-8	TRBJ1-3	TGTGCCAGCAGCTTAGCCGGGACTGGAAACACCATATATTTT	CASSLAGTGNTIYF
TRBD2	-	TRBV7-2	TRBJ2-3	TGTGCCAGCAGCTCGAGGACTAGCGGAGGCACAGATACGCAGTATTTT	CASSSRTSGGTDTQYF
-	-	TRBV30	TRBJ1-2	TGTGCCTGGAGTGAAGGAAGCTATGGCTACACCTTC	CAWSEGSYGYTF
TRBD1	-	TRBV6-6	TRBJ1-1	TGTGCCAGCAGTAACTACAGGGGGCGAGGGACTGAAGCTTTCTTT	CASSNYRGRGTEAFF
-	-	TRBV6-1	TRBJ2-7	TGTGCCAGCACGGAAAGGTTAGAGCAGTACTTC	CASTERLEQYF
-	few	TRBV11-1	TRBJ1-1	TGTGCCAGCAGCCGCGCGGGCAGGGTGAACACTGAAGCTTTCTTT	CASSRAGRVNTEAFF
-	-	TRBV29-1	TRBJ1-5	TGCAGCGTTGCAACCGGGACAAATGATCAGCCCCAGCATTTT	CSVATGTNDQPQHF
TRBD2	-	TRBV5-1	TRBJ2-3	TGCGCCAGCAGAACGGGACTAGCGGGAGGAGTCTCAGATACGCAGTATTTT	CASRTGLAGGVSDTQYF
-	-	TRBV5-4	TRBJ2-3	TGTGCCAGCAGCTTGGAACAGTCAAACACAGATACGCAGTATTTT	CASSLEQSNTDTQYF
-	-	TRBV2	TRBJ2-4	TGTGCCAGCAGTGAAGGGTTGGTAGCATTTCAGTACTTC	CASSEGLVAFQYF
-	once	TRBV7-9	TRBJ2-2	TGTGCCCATTCATCGACCAACACCGGGGAGCTGTTTTTT	CAHSSTNTGELFF
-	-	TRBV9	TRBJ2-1	TGTGCCAGCAGCGAGGGGACCAGTATTAACAATGAGCAGTTCTTC	CASSEGTSINNEQFF
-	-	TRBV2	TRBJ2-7	TGTGCCAGCAGTGTAGGCGGTTCCTACGAGCAGTACTTC	CASSVGGSYEQYF
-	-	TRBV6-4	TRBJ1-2	TGTGCCAGCAGTGGAGCACTCTATGGCTACACCTTC	CASSGALYGYTF
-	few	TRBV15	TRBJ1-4	TGTGCCACCAGCAGATACGGAGGCAATGAAAAACTGTTTTTT	CATSRYGGNEKLFF
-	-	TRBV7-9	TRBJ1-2	TGTGCCAGCAGCTTCGCGACGACAGCAACGTATGGCTACACCTTC	CASSFATTATYGYTF
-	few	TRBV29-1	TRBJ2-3	TGCAGCCTCACCCTGAGGGGCTCTAGCACAGATACGCAGTATTTT	CSLTLRGSSTDTQYF
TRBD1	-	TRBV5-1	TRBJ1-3	TGCGCCAGCAGGGGTGGACAGGAAGACTCTGGAAACACCATATATTTT	CASRGGQEDSGNTIYF
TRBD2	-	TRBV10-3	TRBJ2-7	TGTGCCACCCGAAGCGGGAGCGCCTACGAGCAGTACTTC	CATRSGSAYEQYF
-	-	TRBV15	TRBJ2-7	TGTGCCACCCAACCACCTAATTCGCCCTACGAGCAGTACTTC	CATQPPNSPYEQYF
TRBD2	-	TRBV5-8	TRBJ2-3	TGTGCCAGCAGCTTGGCACTAGCGGGGCCCACAGATACGCAGTATTTT	CASSLALAGPTDTQYF
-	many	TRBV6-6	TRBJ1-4	TGTGCCAGCAGTCCCAGGGTTGGAGAAAAACTGTTTTTT	CASSPRVGEKLFF
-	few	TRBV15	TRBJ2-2	TGTGCCACCAGCAGTGGAGAAGGGGGGAACACCGGGGAGCTGTTTTTT	CATSSGEGGNTGELFF
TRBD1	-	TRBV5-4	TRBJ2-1	TGTGCCAGCAGCCAGGGGGCAGTCTCCTACAATGAGCAGTTCTTC	CASSQGAVSYNEQFF
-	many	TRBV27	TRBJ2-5	TGTGCCAGCAGTTTATCCGGGAGACAAGAGACCCAGTACTTC	CASSLSGRQETQYF
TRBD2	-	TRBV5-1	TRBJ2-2	TGCGCCAGCAGCTTGTATAGCCAGCGGGGGCACCGGGAGCTGTTTTTT	CASSLYSQRGHRELFF
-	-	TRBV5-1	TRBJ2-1	TGCGCCAGCAGTTTAACTGACAGCTCCTACAATGAGCAGTTCTTC	CASSLTDSSYNEQFF
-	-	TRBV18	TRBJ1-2	TGTGCCAGCTCGCTCCAGGAGGGTCGGGGCTACACCTTC	CASSLQEGRGYTF
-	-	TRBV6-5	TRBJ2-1	TGTGCCAGCAGTGTTAGGAGCTCCTACAATGAGCAGTTCTTC	CASSVRSSYNEQFF
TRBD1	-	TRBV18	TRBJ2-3	TGTGCCAGCTCACCAAAGGGGGCGCGTGTCACAGATACGCAGTATTTT	CASSPKGARVTDTQYF
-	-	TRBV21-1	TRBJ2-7	TGTGCCAGCAGCTCGCTAGGGGGGGGCTCCTACGAGCAGTACTTC	CASSSLGGGSYEQYF
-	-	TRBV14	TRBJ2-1	TGTGCCAGCAGCCCTCTCCTCGACTTCAATGAGCAGTTCTTC	CASSPLLDFNEQFF
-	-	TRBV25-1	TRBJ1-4	TGTGCCAGCAGTGAAGGACAGTTAGATGAAAAACTGTTTTTT	CASSEGQLDEKLFF
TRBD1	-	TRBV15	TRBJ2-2	TGTGCCACCAGCAGAGACGTGACAGGGGGCCTCGGGGAGCTGTTTTTT	CATSRDVTGGLGELFF
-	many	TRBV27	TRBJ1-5	TGTGCCAGCAGTTGGACGGCTAGCAATCAGCCCCAGCATTTT	CASSWTASNQPQHF
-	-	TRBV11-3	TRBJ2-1	TGTGCCAGCAGCTTTACAGGGAGCTCCTACAATGAGCAGTTCTTC	CASSFTGSSYNEQFF
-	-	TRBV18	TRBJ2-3	TGTGCCAGCTCACCCGAGGCTAGCACAGATACGCAGTATTTT	CASSPEASTDTQYF
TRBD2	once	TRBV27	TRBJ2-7	TGTGCCAGCAGCACTACCGGGACTAGCTACGAGCAGTACTTC	CASSTTGTSYEQYF
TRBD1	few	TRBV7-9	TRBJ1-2	TGTGCCAGCAGCTTAGCCAACCCGGGACAGGGGGGTGGCTACACCTTC	CASSLANPGQGGGYTF
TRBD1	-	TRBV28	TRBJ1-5	TGTGCCAGCAGACTAGGGGGACAGGGGGCTTTAAGCAATCAGCCCCAGCATTTT	CASRLGGQGALSNQPQHF
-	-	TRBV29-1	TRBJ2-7	TGCAGCGTTGAAACCCAGAGCTCCTACGAGCAGTACTTC	CSVETQSSYEQYF
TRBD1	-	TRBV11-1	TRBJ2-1	TGTGCCAGCAGCTTAGCCGGGACAGCCTACAATGAGCAGTTCTTC	CASSLAGTAYNEQFF
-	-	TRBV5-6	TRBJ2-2	TGTGCCAGCAGCCCCTGGACGGGGACCGGGGAGCTGTTTTTT	CASSPWTGTGELFF
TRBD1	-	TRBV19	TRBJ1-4	TGTGCCAGTAGTATAGGGGGACAGAACTTTGAAAAACTGTTTTTT	CASSIGGQNFEKLFF
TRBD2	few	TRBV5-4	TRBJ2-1	TGTGCCAGCAGCTCCCCAGGTGGAGCGGGAGCTGACCATGAGCAGTTCTTC	CASSSPGGAGADHEQFF
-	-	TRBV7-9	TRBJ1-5	TGTGCCAGCAGCTTAGGTCCGGGGCGCAATCAGCCCCAGCATTTT	CASSLGPGRNQPQHF
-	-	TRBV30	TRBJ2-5	TGTGCCTGGAGTCCCCGCGGAGTCGGGGAGACCCAGTACTTC	CAWSPRGVGETQYF
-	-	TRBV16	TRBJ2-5	TGTGCCAGCAGCCATTTCGGAAGGGTTGGGGAGACCCAGTACTTC	CASSHFGRVGETQYF
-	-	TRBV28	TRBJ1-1	TGTGCCAGCAGTTCGCCCGGGGGTTGGAGCACTGAAGCTTTCTTT	CASSSPGGWSTEAFF
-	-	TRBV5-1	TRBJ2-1	TGCGCCAGCAGCTTCGGCTACGGGGACAATGAGCAGTTCTTC	CASSFGYGDNEQFF
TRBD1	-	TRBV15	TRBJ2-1	TGTGCCACCAGCACGAGAAGACAGGGGGCTCTGCAGTTCTTC	CATSTRRQGALQFF
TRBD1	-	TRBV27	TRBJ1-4	TGTGCCAGCAAACATCTCTTTCAGACAGGGGGAAATGAAAAACTGTTTTTT	CASKHLFQTGGNEKLFF
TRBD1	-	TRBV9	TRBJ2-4	TGTGCCAGCAGCAACCGGGACAGGGCCTTTCTAGCCAAAAACATTCAGTACTTC	CASSNRDRAFLAKNIQYF
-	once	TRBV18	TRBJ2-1	TGTGCCAGCTCACCATCAATAGCAGGCGATGAGCAGTTCTTC	CASSPSIAGDEQFF
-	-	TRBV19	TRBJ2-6	TGTGCCAGTAGTAGGGGTACTGGGGCCAACGTCCTGACTTTC	CASSRGTGANVLTF
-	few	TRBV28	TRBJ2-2	TGTGCCAGCAGTTACCCCACGGGGAGGATGAACACCGGGGAGCTGTTTTTT	CASSYPTGRMNTGELFF
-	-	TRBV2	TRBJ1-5	TGTGCCAGCAGTGATCCGGGCAAGCCACCCGAGGCTTATAGCAATCAGCCCCAGCATTTT	CASSDPGKPPEAYSNQPQHF
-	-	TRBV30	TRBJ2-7	TGTGCCTGGAGTGTTATTGTGGGCCCCTACGAGCAGTACTTC	CAWSVIVGPYEQYF